A single sample gave rise to the 24 T cell receptor beta chains below, sequenced in a study of T cells in Graves' hyperthyroidism and ophthalmopathy. RNA transcripts yielded amplified TCR beta CDR3 regions. HTBI primers were used for first-round RT-PCR of the TCR CDR3. TCRdb recomputed calls from the multiplex PCR reads with MiXCR, one row per CDR3 protein. The sample yields hundreds of thousands of distinct CDR3 sequences, 12% to 15% seen once. Sequencing was carried out using blood. Receptors originate from a woman aged 40 to 50 with Graves' hyperthyroidism.

As to this clonotype: A much more abundant neighbour one base away suggests this may be a read error. The chain combines TRBV2 with TRBJ2-3, with TRBD1 identical over 8 bases. With V trimmed by 8 bases and J by 4 bases, 20 bases remained unmatched. This CDR3 region has 18 residues. CDR1 is SNHLY and CDR2 is FYNNEI in the germline V gene. CDR3 amino acids: CASGGPVGRGLGADTQYF. As DNA, the CDR3 is TGTGCCAGCGGTGGCCCGGTGGGCAGGGGGCTTGGGGCAGATACGCAGTATTTT.

This rearrangement joins TRBV24-1 to TRBJ2-2; no firm D call. Trimming removed 9 bases from V and 4 bases from J, with 8 bases in between. In germline, CDR1 is KGHDR, CDR2 SFDVKD. The CDR3 is 12 amino acids. The CDR3 DNA sequence: TGTGCCACCCGATCATCCACCGGGGAGCTGTTTTTT. It codes for CATRSSTGELFF.

This clonotype has ten or more counts. The chain carries TRBV7-9 and TRBJ2-7, with 9 bases aligning to TRBD1. With V trimmed by 5 bases and J by 1 base, 6 bases remained unmatched. The CDR3 has 15 amino acids. Germline-derived CDR1 and CDR2 are SEHNR and FQNEAQ (reference sequence). The CDR3 nucleotides are TGTGCCAGCAGCGGCGCGGGACAGGGATCCTACGAGCAGTACTTC. Translation: CASSGAGQGSYEQYF.

This clonotype was found many times. The CDR3 DNA reads as TGTGCCAGCAGTTCCAAATCGGGGTACACTGAAGCTTTCTTT. This gives the protein CASSSKSGYTEAFF. The chain carries TRBV6-1 and TRBJ1-1; D not resolved. Germline CDR1 and CDR2: MNHNS and SASEGT. The CDR3 runs 14 residues. V was trimmed by 5 bases and J by 3 bases, leaving 13 bases between them.

The sample holds many counts of this clonotype. CDR3: CSASLARAGDTEAFF. The DNA for the CDR3 is TGCAGTGCTAGTCTCGCGCGGGCAGGGGACACTGAAGCTTTCTTT. The genes are TRBV20-1 and TRBJ1-1; TRBD1 might be the D (6 bases). V lost 3 bases and J 3 bases, leaving 17 bases between the germline ends. The CDR3 spans 15 residues. Germline CDR1 and CDR2: DFQATT and SNEGSKA (reference sequence).

This clonotype was counted ten times or more. The V gene is TRBV12-3 or TRBV12-4, the J gene TRBJ2-7; weak D call: TRBD1 (5 bases). The ends were cut back, 6 bases at V and 3 bases at J, with 12 bases in the middle. CDR3 length: 13 residues. The CDR3 spells CASRPAGYYEQYF. CDR3 in DNA: TGTGCCAGCAGACCGGCAGGGTACTACGAGCAGTACTTC.

This clonotype was recorded many times. This sequence joins TRBV20-1 and TRBJ2-7; D unresolved. This CDR3 spans 12 amino acids. Trimming took 7 bases from V and 6 from J, leaving 16 bases between them. Germline values: CDR1 DFQATT, CDR2 SNEGSKA (reference sequence). CDR3 coding DNA: TGCAGTGGGGTGAAGGGTTCTGGCGAGCAGTACTTC. Amino acids: CSGVKGSGEQYF.

This chain links TRBV5-6 with TRBJ1-5; 7 nucleotides match TRBD1. The CDR3 is made up of 13 amino acids. Germline V gene lookup returns CDR1 SGHDT and CDR2 YYEEEE. The V segment lost 2 bases and the J segment 9 bases; nucleotides outside the gene matches: 5. CDR3 DNA: TGTGCCAGCAGCTTAGGGGGCTTAGGGCCCCAGCATTTT. This gives the protein CASSLGGLGPQHF.

This clonotype occurred many times. This chain uses TRBV28 with TRBJ2-7; TRBD2 matches 7 bases. Germline V gives CDR1 MDHEN, CDR2 SYDVKM. The CDR3 has 11 residues. V dropped 9 bases and J dropped 7; count of bases not matched to a gene: 6. The CDR3 spells CASGFGGEQYF. The CDR3 DNA sequence: TGTGCCAGTGGTTTCGGGGGGGAGCAGTACTTC.

This clonotype has a count of ten or more. V is TRBV28 and J is TRBJ2-4, with 8 bases that match TRBD1. The germline gives CDR1 MDHEN, CDR2 SYDVKM. This CDR3 region has 17 residues. Trimming took 3 bases from V and 0 from J; bases not matched to a gene: 7. CDR3 nucleotides: TGTGCCAGCAGTTTCTTTCGGACAGGGAGAGCCAAAAACATTCAGTACTTC. Its translation is CASSFFRTGRAKNIQYF.

The sample holds many counts of this clonotype. The chain links TRBV20-1 to TRBJ2-3; D is possibly TRBD2 (6 bases). V dropped 5 bases and J dropped 2 bases, with 14 bases sitting between them. This CDR3 comprises 14 residues. The V gene's germline CDR1 is DFQATT and CDR2 SNEGSKA (reference sequence). The CDR3 is CSASRDSYTDTQYF. CDR3 bases: TGCAGTGCTTCCCGGGACTCTTACACAGATACGCAGTATTTT.

The genes are TRBV5-6 and TRBJ1-2; 10 nucleotides match TRBD1. The CDR3 is 13 amino acids. The ends lost 3 bases at V and 7 bases at J; junction bases unmatched: 3. Germline lookup yields CDR1 SGHDT and CDR2 YYEEEE. CDR3 nucleotides: TGTGCCAGCAGCTCCGGGACAGGGGCTGGCTACACCTTC. It encodes CASSSGTGAGYTF.

This clonotype was observed a few times. This CDR3 is CASSIAEGTHRGYGYTF. For the CDR3, the DNA is TGTGCCAGTAGTATAGCCGAAGGGACACACCGGGGCTATGGCTACACCTTC. The chain carries TRBV19 and TRBJ1-2; D is perhaps TRBD1 (6 bases). Trimming removed 1 base from V and 4 bases from J, with 19 bases in between. CDR1 is LNHDA and CDR2 is SQIVND in the germline V gene (reference sequence). The CDR3 length is 17 residues.

The chain links TRBV6-1 to TRBJ1-2, with a possible D match to TRBD1 (5 bases). The CDR3 runs to 14 residues. The germline V gene has CDR1 MNHNS and CDR2 SASEGT. The V gene lost 3 bases and the J gene lost 7 bases, with 15 bases spanning the gap. The CDR3 loop is CASSDTPSQGGYTF. CDR3 coding DNA: TGTGCCAGCAGTGACACTCCGAGTCAGGGTGGCTACACCTTC.

This clonotype has ten or more counts. The CDR3 spells CASSASAQFYEQYF. DNA of the CDR3: TGTGCCAGCAGTGCTAGCGCTCAGTTCTACGAGCAGTACTTC. This rearrangement joins TRBV27 to TRBJ2-7; D may be TRBD2 (6 bases). Germline CDR1 is MNHEY and CDR2 is SMNVEV (reference sequence). The CDR3 loop spans 14 amino acids. V shed 5 bases and J shed 3 bases, with 14 bases lying between them.

The V gene is TRBV10-1, the J gene TRBJ2-1; 9 positions match TRBD2. Losses at the gene ends were 2 bases for V and 8 bases for J; bases not matched to a gene: 7. Germline V gene sequence: CDR1 WNHNN, CDR2 SYGVQD (reference sequence). The CDR3 sequence is 15 residues long. In DNA, the CDR3 is TGCGCCAGCAGTGAGGTGGCGGGAGGGCCCCATGAGCAGTTCTTC. As protein: CASSEVAGGPHEQFF.

This clonotype came up many times. The V and J genes are TRBV28 and TRBJ2-1, with 7 bases lining up with TRBD2. The trim removed 7 bases at V and 2 bases at J, leaving 8 bases unmatched. This CDR3 spans 15 amino acids. Germline V CDR1 and CDR2: MDHEN, SYDVKM. The CDR3 DNA sequence: TGTGCCAGCACCCAGGGAGGGAGCACCTACAATGAGCAGTTCTTC. Its protein product is CASTQGGSTYNEQFF.

To note about this clonotype: The junction shows a germline mismatch at one end, possibly a read error. The chain combines TRBV5-1 with TRBJ2-7, with 11 bases identical to TRBD2. Germline CDR1 is SGHRS and CDR2 is YFSETQ. The CDR3 runs 15 residues. The CDR3 nucleotides read TGTGCCAGCAGCTCCGCTGGGACTAGCGGTAGCGAGCAGTACTTC. It yields the protein CASSSAGTSGSEQYF.

This clonotype was detected ten times or more. The chain carries TRBV10-2 and TRBJ1-5; 7 bases are shared with TRBD1. The germline CDR1 and CDR2 sequences are WSHSY and SAAADI. Trimming at V came to 4 bases and at J to 7 bases, leaving 4 bases not matched to a gene. The CDR3 spans 13 residues. Here the CDR3 DNA reads TGCGCCAGCAGTGTCCAGGGGGAGCAGCCCCAGCATTTT. It specifies CASSVQGEQPQHF.

This clonotype was detected many times. The rearrangement uses TRBV12-3 or TRBV12-4 and TRBJ1-1; D gene unclear. CDR3 length equals 16 residues. V lost 3 bases to trimming and J lost 0 bases, with 14 bases between them. CDR3 amino acids: CASSFRGNSMNTEAFF. The CDR3 region has the DNA TGTGCCAGCAGTTTTAGAGGGAATTCCATGAACACTGAAGCTTTCTTT.

This clonotype was seen ten or more times. V and J are TRBV5-1 and TRBJ2-7, with D tentatively TRBD2 (6 bases). The CDR3 loop spans 13 amino acids. Germline V gives CDR1 SGHRS, CDR2 YFSETQ. Trimming stripped 4 bases from V and 3 bases from J, with 11 bases between. CDR3 sequence (DNA): TGCGCCAGCAGCCCCTCTAGCGTCTACGAGCAGTACTTC. It codes for CASSPSSVYEQYF.

This clonotype was seen a few times. The chain uses TRBV5-4 and TRBJ2-1; 11 bases match TRBD2. The CDR3 runs to 16 residues. Germline CDR1 reads SGHNT; CDR2 reads YYREEE (reference sequence). V was clipped by 5 bases and J by 3 bases; unmatched bases: 7. The CDR3 DNA sequence: TGTGCCAGCAGAAGCACGACTAGCGGGGACTACAATGAGCAGTTCTTC. This translates into CASRSTTSGDYNEQFF.

This clonotype was counted a few times. CDR3 DNA sequence: TGTGCCAGTAAACCAACTCAGGAGTTTGAGACCCAGTACTTC. Its protein is CASKPTQEFETQYF. The chain links TRBV19 to TRBJ2-5; D remains ambiguous. Trimming cost V 7 bases and J 5 bases, with 17 bases left between them. CDR3 length: 14 amino acids. Germline V gene data show CDR1 as LNHDA and CDR2 as SQIVND (reference sequence).

This clonotype was picked up many times. The chain combines TRBV28 with TRBJ1-1, with D unresolved. The CDR3 contains 13 residues. The germline V gene has CDR1 MDHEN and CDR2 SYDVKM. Between the trimmed V and J ends, which lost 1 base and 5 bases, there was a span of 8 bases. The CDR3 region is CASSLLRRTEAFF. CDR3 nucleotides: TGTGCCAGCAGTTTATTAAGGAGAACTGAAGCTTTCTTT.